The 21 T cell receptor beta chains presented below share a single source sample, sequenced in a study of blood T cells in healthy people across ages. Combining a sample-barcoded 5' primer with a J-beta primer mix, a second PCR ran for roughly 7 to 11 cycles. TCRdb redid the calling of the 5' RACE reads with MiXCR, one entry per CDR3 protein. The sample contains 800,000 or so distinct CDR3 sequences, approximately 65% of which appear only once. Sequencing used blood. These receptors were taken from a man aged 25 to 40 in good health.

The rearrangement links TRBV5-1 to TRBJ2-3; 12 nucleotides line up with TRBD2. Unmatched junction bases numbered 13, after V lost 4 bases and J lost 4 bases. The length of the CDR3 is 18 residues. Germline CDR1 and CDR2: SGHRS and YFSETQ. CDR3 bases: TGCGCCAGCAGCAGCACCTCGGGAACTAGCGGGGGGTCAGATACGCAGTATTTT. Translation: CASSSTSGTSGGSDTQYF.

This clonotype was seen only a few times. J is TRBJ2-3 and V is TRBV18; no reliable D call. Germline lookup yields CDR1 KGHSH and CDR2 LQKENI. Between the trimmed V and J ends, which lost 3 bases and 4 bases, there was a span of 8 bases. The CDR3 covers 13 residues. CDR3 residues: CASSPRFPDTQYF. The CDR3 bases are TGTGCCAGCTCACCCCGCTTTCCAGATACGCAGTATTTT.

This clonotype was found a few times. This sequence joins TRBV4-3 and TRBJ2-1; D unclear. Trimming pared 0 bases from V and 5 bases from J, leaving 5 bases between. In germline, CDR1 is LGHNA, CDR2 YSLEER. CDR3 size: 13 residues. The CDR3 loop is CASSQDWDNEQFF. DNA for the CDR3: TGCGCCAGCAGCCAAGATTGGGACAATGAGCAGTTCTTC.

The chain carries TRBV10-3 and TRBJ1-4; 9 bases fit TRBD1. Germline loops: CDR1 ENHRY, CDR2 SYGVKD. Trimming removed 3 bases from V and 7 bases from J; junction bases left unmatched: 3. The CDR3 is 14 residues long. The CDR3 nucleotides read TGTGCCATCAGTGAAGGGACAGGGACTGAAAAACTGTTTTTT. Translation gives CAISEGTGTEKLFF.

The chain combines TRBV29-1 with TRBJ2-7, with 8 positions matching TRBD1. From germline, CDR1 is SQVTM and CDR2 ANQGSEA. V trimming: 0 bases; J trimming: 4 bases; junction bases outside the gene matches: 5. There are 14 residues in the CDR3. CDR3 nucleotides: TGCAGCGTTGAAGAAGGGCAGGGGGCTTACGAGCAGTACTTC. Protein product: CSVEEGQGAYEQYF.

The chain links TRBV29-1 to TRBJ1-2; D is possibly TRBD1 (6 bases). The CDR3 consists of 13 residues. Germline V lookup: CDR1 SQVTM, CDR2 ANQGSEA. V lost 4 bases, J lost 1 base, and 10 bases lay in between. CDR3 DNA: TGCAGCGTTGCGGACAGACATAACTATGGCTACACCTTC. Amino acids: CSVADRHNYGYTF.

The rearrangement joins TRBV20-1 to TRBJ1-5; D not certain. The germline V and J ends were trimmed by 5 bases and 4 bases, with 9 bases remaining between them. Germline V gene data show CDR1 as DFQATT and CDR2 as SNEGSKA (reference sequence). This CDR3 is 12 amino acids long. The CDR3 region has the DNA TGCAGTGCTCAGACACATAATCAGCCCCAGCATTTT. It codes for CSAQTHNQPQHF.

Worth noting for this clonotype: The junction shows a germline mismatch at one end, possibly a read error. V usage is TRBV6-2 or TRBV6-3 and J usage is TRBJ2-1; 10 nucleotides align to TRBD2. Germline V lookup: CDR1 MNHEY, CDR2 SVGEGT. The CDR3 loop spans 13 amino acids. CDR3 region: CASTSGGYNGQFF. The CDR3 DNA reads TGTGCCAGCACTAGCGGGGGATACAATGGGCAGTTCTTC.

This rearrangement joins TRBV5-5 to TRBJ1-2; D is perhaps TRBD1 (5 bases). The CDR3 is made up of 15 amino acids. Germline V CDR1 and CDR2: SGHKS, YYEKEE (reference sequence). Trimming removed 4 bases from V and 4 bases from J, with 17 bases in between. CDR3 residues: CASSREEGSFYGYTF. In DNA form, the CDR3 reads TGTGCCAGCAGCCGAGAAGAGGGGTCGTTCTATGGCTACACCTTC.

This sequence joins TRBV20-1 and TRBJ2-1, with unresolved D. The CDR3 sequence is 11 residues long. CDR1 and CDR2 from the germline V gene are DFQATT and SNEGSKA (reference sequence). The V end was cut by 2 bases, the J end by 6 bases, with 5 bases between. The CDR3 bases are TGCAGTGCTAGATGGTTCAATGAGCAGTTCTTC. This encodes CSARWFNEQFF.

The V gene is TRBV2, the J gene TRBJ2-4, with 11 bases matching TRBD2. This CDR3 spans 17 amino acids. V lost 10 bases and J lost 3; bases outside the gene matches: 14. Germline lookup yields CDR1 SNHLY and CDR2 FYNNEI. The CDR3 protein is CATRKSSGGWGKNIQYF. Here the CDR3 DNA reads TGTGCCACCAGAAAGTCTAGCGGGGGGTGGGGCAAAAACATTCAGTACTTC.

The chain recombines TRBV28 with TRBJ2-5, with TRBD2 identical over 16 bases. The V segment lost 6 bases and the J segment 5 bases; nucleotides outside the gene matches: 3. The germline V gene encodes CDR1 MDHEN and CDR2 SYDVKM. This CDR3 region has 15 residues. The CDR3 reads CASRGLAGGLETQYF. The CDR3 DNA reads TGTGCCAGCAGGGGACTAGCGGGGGGGCTGGAGACCCAGTACTTC.

This clonotype was found many times. V and J are TRBV7-3 and TRBJ2-6, with 11 bases identical to TRBD1. V was clipped by 5 bases and J by 4 bases; unmatched bases: 10. The CDR3 sequence is 18 residues long. CDR1 and CDR2 (germline): SGHTA, FQGTGA. CDR3: CASSLSDRGRVGANVLTF. The CDR3 DNA reads as TGTGCCAGCAGCCTTTCGGACAGGGGGCGTGTGGGGGCCAACGTCCTGACTTTC.

A word on this clonotype: Lacking the conserved final phenylalanine or tryptophan, this CDR3 likely reflects a read error. The gene calls are TRBV5-1 and TRBJ2-1; TRBD1 might be the D (5 bases). Germline loops: CDR1 SGHRS, CDR2 YFSETQ. The CDR3 runs 12 residues. The V and J ends lost 3 bases and 7 bases respectively, with 8 bases between them. DNA of the CDR3: TGCGCCAGCAGCTCCCAGGGTAATGAGCAGTTCTCC. Translating gives CASSSQGNEQFS.

The chain carries TRBV18 and TRBJ2-4; D unresolved. The DNA end is a closer match to TRBJ2-7, so the J assignment may be wrong. Germline assignment: CDR1 KGHSH and CDR2 LQKENI. The CDR3 has 13 residues. The CDR3 coding sequence is TGTGCCAGCTCAGCCGGGCCAGGCTACGAGCAGTACTTC. It yields the protein CASSAGPGYEQYF.

This chain links TRBV7-9 with TRBJ2-1; possibly TRBD1 or TRBD2 for D (5 bases each). The germline V and J ends were trimmed by 6 bases and 5 bases, with 14 bases remaining between them. Germline loops: CDR1 SEHNR, CDR2 FQNEAQ (reference sequence). CDR3 length equals 14 residues. The CDR3 here is CASRTGTLNNEQFF. The CDR3, as DNA: TGTGCCAGCAGGACCGGGACGCTAAACAATGAGCAGTTCTTC. Full variable domain (remainder filled in from reference TRBV7-9 and TRBJ2-1): DTGVSQNPRHKITKRGQNVTFRCDPISEHNRLYWYRQTLGQGPEFLTYFQNEAQLEKSRLLSDRFSAERPKGSFSTLEIQRTEQGDSAMYLCASRTGTLNNEQFFGPGTRLTVL.

The rearrangement links TRBV7-2 to TRBJ2-4, with TRBD1 identical over 10 bases. The J call may be wrong; the DNA end is better matched by TRBJ2-7. Germline CDR1 reads SGHTA; CDR2 reads FQGNSA. The CDR3 runs 16 residues. In DNA form, the CDR3 reads TGTGCCAGCAGCTTTACGCCGGGACAGGGGAAGTACGAGCAGTACTTC. The encoded protein is CASSFTPGQGKYEQYF.

The sample holds a few counts of this clonotype. The CDR3 loop is CASNMGLAGTPTYNEQFF. For the CDR3, the DNA is TGTGCCAGCAACATGGGACTAGCGGGGACACCTACTTACAATGAGCAGTTCTTC. V usage is TRBV12-3 or TRBV12-4 and J usage is TRBJ2-1; 13 nucleotides agree with TRBD2. The J segment lost 4 bases and the V segment lost 7 bases, leaving 13 bases of the junction unmatched. The CDR3 spans 18 residues.

The chain recombines TRBV7-9 with TRBJ2-4; D is possibly TRBD2 (6 bases). The J call is in doubt because the DNA end fits TRBJ2-7 better. Germline V gene sequence: CDR1 SEHNR, CDR2 FQNEAQ (reference sequence). CDR3 length equals 16 residues. DNA of the CDR3: TGTGCCAGCAGCTTCTGGGGGGAAGTCCGGACGGACGAGCAGTACTTC. Protein sequence: CASSFWGEVRTDEQYF.

The chain recombines TRBV4-3 with TRBJ1-2; perhaps TRBD1 as D (5 bases). The V end was cut by 3 bases, the J end by 7 bases, with 12 bases between. The CDR3 runs 13 residues. Germline loops: CDR1 LGHNA, CDR2 YSLEER. The CDR3 is CASSHREGSGYTF. In DNA form, the CDR3 reads TGCGCCAGCAGCCACAGGGAAGGGAGTGGCTACACCTTC.

V usage is TRBV5-1 and J usage is TRBJ2-5; 7 nucleotides match TRBD2. This CDR3 has 17 amino acids. V was pared by 0 bases and J by 5 bases, with 13 bases of the junction left unmatched. In germline, CDR1 is SGHRS, CDR2 YFSETQ. DNA of the CDR3: TGCGCCAGCAGCTTGGGGGGGGGGAGAACCACAAGTGAGACCCAGTACTTC. Its protein is CASSLGGGRTTSETQYF. Complete variable domain (other parts from reference TRBV5-1 and TRBJ2-5): KAGVTQTPRYLIKTRGQQVTLSCSPISGHRSVSWYQQTPGQGLQFLFEYFSETQRNKGNFPGRFSGRQFSNSRSEMNVSTLELGDSALYLCASSLGGGRTTSETQYFGPGTRLLVL.